This T cell receptor (beta chain) was found in a study of blood T cell repertoires in COVID-19. About the research overall: Samples of COVID-19 (acute and convalescent) were obtained from the United States, Italy and Spain.

Recruitment covered roughly 24 US areas and drew participants whose ages spanned roughly 18 to 90 years. The germline gives CDR1 LGHDT, CDR2 YNNKEL (reference sequence). V was pared by 1 base and J by 11 bases, with 17 bases between. The CDR3 sequence is 14 residues long. Measured with immunoSEQ multiplex PCR; TCRdb has only the in-frame clones, and not every one. The repertoire consists of 260,000 or so clones, with about nine tenths occurring once and the leading ten covering 15% to 18%. The source material was PBMCs or T cells enriched from blood (not recorded which). The source of this sequence is a young man who had recovered from COVID-19. J is TRBJ1-1 and V is TRBV3-1 (or the pseudogene TRBV3-2), with D perhaps TRBD1 (6 bases). CDR3 residues: CASSQAAGRGSAFF. CDR3 DNA sequence: TGTGCCAGCAGCCAAGCGGCAGGGAGGGGGTCTGCTTTCTTT.